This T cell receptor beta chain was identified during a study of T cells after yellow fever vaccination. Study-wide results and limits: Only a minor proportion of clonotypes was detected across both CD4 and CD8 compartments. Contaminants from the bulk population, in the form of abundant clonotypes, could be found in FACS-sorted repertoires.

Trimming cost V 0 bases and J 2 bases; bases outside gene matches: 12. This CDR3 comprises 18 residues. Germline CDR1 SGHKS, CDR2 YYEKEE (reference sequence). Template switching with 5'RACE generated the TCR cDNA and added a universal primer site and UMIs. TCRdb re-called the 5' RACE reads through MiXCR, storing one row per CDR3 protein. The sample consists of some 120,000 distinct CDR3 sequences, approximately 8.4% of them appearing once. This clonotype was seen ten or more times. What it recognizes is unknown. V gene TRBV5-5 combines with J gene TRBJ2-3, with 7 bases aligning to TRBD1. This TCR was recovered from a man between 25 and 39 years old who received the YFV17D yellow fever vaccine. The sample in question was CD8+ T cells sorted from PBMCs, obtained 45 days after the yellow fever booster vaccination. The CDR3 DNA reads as TGTGCCAGCAGCTTGGAGCCGGGACAGCTAGGGTTCACAGATACGCAGTATTTT. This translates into CASSLEPGQLGFTDTQYF.